This T cell receptor (beta chain) was identified during a study of metastatic and nonmetastatic thyroid tumors. TCRdb called clones again from the PCR reads with MiXCR. The sample contains more than 8,500 clones, approximately 9.9% of which appear only once. Among the patients, none had received any treatment before thyroid surgery. The germline V gene has CDR1 SGDLS and CDR2 YYNGEE. V was cut by 3 bases and J by 2 bases, with 1 base left in between. This CDR3 spans 11 amino acids. In this sample, this clone is medium-sized. The sequencing input was tumor tissue. The source is a female donor with papillary thyroid cancer or a benign thyroid nodule (not recorded which). Some clones in this sample may be carry-over from other donors' samples. This sequence joins TRBV9 and TRBJ2-3; no clear D gene. The CDR3 sequence: CASSDTDTQYF. The CDR3 DNA is TGTGCCAGCAGCGACACAGATACGCAGTATTTT.